This is a list of T cell receptor beta chains from one sample in a study of T cells in localized non-small cell lung cancer. The table came from immunoSEQ multiplex PCR; TCRdb's copy has only in-frame clones and leaves some out. The repertoire has 70,000 to 90,000 clones, more than 70% of them found once; the top ten carry about a tenth. The material sequenced was peripheral blood, taken before any cancer treatment. The receptors originated from a female donor of 60 years or more with stage I lung adenocarcinoma. CDR3s include the opening cysteine and the closing phenylalanine or tryptophan. The D gene is left open where the match is weak. A row's size may be missing; if present it is once, few, many or a size class.

TRBV4-1,.,.,TRBJ1-1,TGCGCCAGCAGCCAACTCCGGGAGGGGAGGACTGAAGCTTTCTTT,CASSQLREGRTEAFF
TRBV30,.,.,TRBJ1-2,TGTGCCTCAGGGGCTAACTATGGCTACACCTTC,CASGANYGYTF
TRBV5-6,.,.,TRBJ1-6,TGTGCCAGCAGCTTATTGGGACGGACACTTAATTCACCCCTCCACTTT,CASSLLGRTLNSPLHF
TRBV27,.,.,TRBJ2-7,TGTGCCAGCAACCGCTTAGGATGGGGGCGAGGTGAGCAGTACTTC,CASNRLGWGRGEQYF
TRBV2,.,once,TRBJ1-1,TGTGCCAGCAGTGTGAACACTGAAGCTTTCTTT,CASSVNTEAFF
TRBV30,.,.,TRBJ2-1,TGTGCCTGGAGTGTACTAGACAGGCCCCCAAGGAATGAGCAGTTCTTC,CAWSVLDRPPRNEQFF
TRBV6-5,TRBD2,.,TRBJ2-2,TGTGCCAGCAGTTTAGCGGGCGATCCGAACACCGGGGAGCTGTTTTTT,CASSLAGDPNTGELFF
TRBV7-2,TRBD1,.,TRBJ1-4,TGTGCCAGCAGCGTGACAGGGGGTAATGAAAAACTGTTTTTT,CASSVTGGNEKLFF
TRBV23-1,.,.,TRBJ1-4,TGCGCCAGCAGTCAATCTACACCTTTCGCCGAAAAACTGTTTTTT,CASSQSTPFAEKLFF
TRBV5-1,TRBD1,.,TRBJ2-3,TGCGCCAGCAGCCCGCAGACAGGGGGAAGCACAGATACGCAGTATTTT,CASSPQTGGSTDTQYF
TRBV7-2,.,once,TRBJ1-1,TGTGCCAGCAGCTTCGGGGGCCTCACTGAAGCTTTCTTT,CASSFGGLTEAFF
TRBV12-5,.,.,TRBJ1-5,TGTGCTAGTGGTTCCGGGGGGCCCCAGCATTTT,CASGSGGPQHF
TRBV5-1,.,.,TRBJ2-5,TGCGCCAGCAGCTTGGGGGTAGCGCAAGAGACCCAGTACTTC,CASSLGVAQETQYF
TRBV9,TRBD1,.,TRBJ2-7,TGTGCCAGCAGCGTGACAGGGGAAAAATACGAGCAGTACTTC,CASSVTGEKYEQYF
TRBV30,TRBD1,few,TRBJ1-2,TGTGCCTGGGGGCTGACAGGGACTGGCTACACCTTC,CAWGLTGTGYTF
TRBV28,.,.,TRBJ1-1,TGTGCCAGCAGTTTACTAAGGGACCGCGCTGAAGCTTTCTTT,CASSLLRDRAEAFF
TRBV5-5,.,.,TRBJ1-1,TGTGCCAGCAGCAAAGCGACGGTGAACACTGAAGCTTTCTTT,CASSKATVNTEAFF
TRBV6-5,.,.,TRBJ2-7,TGTGCCAGCACTGATGCGGGACCCCCCTACGAGCAGTACTTC,CASTDAGPPYEQYF
TRBV5-4,TRBD1,.,TRBJ1-2,TGTGCCAGCAGCTCGAGGGACAGGGGTTTTGATGGCTACACCTTC,CASSSRDRGFDGYTF
TRBV28,.,.,TRBJ2-7,TGTGCCAGCAGTTTAATGAACTACGAGCAGTACTTC,CASSLMNYEQYF